In this sample, the clone carrying this TCR beta chain turned up once. This sample stems from a study of blood T cell repertoires in COVID-19. Study context: T cells, B-cell-depleted T cells, or PBMCs provided the cDNA or gDNA that served as material.

Germline V lookup: CDR1 MNHEY, CDR2 SVGEGT. Between the trimmed V and J ends, which lost 2 bases and 4 bases, there was a span of 8 bases. This CDR3 has 13 residues. Measured with immunoSEQ multiplex PCR; TCRdb has only the in-frame clones, and not every one. The data hold 230,000 or so clones, with roughly 89% observed a single time. This rearrangement joins TRBV6-2 or TRBV6-3 to TRBJ1-2, with D possibly TRBD1 on 5 matching bases. The sequenced material came from peripheral blood. This TCR was sampled from a woman aged 60 to 75 with COVID-19, enrolled during active disease. CDR3 bases: TGTGCCAGCAGTTACGACAGAACCTATGGCTACACCTTC. Translated, it gives CASSYDRTYGYTF.